This T cell receptor beta chain was recorded in a study of beta chain features in type 1 diabetes. Sorting that relied on CD45RO/CCR7/CD25/CD127/CD95/CD27 yielded CD4+ naive, central memory, regulatory and stem cell-like memory cells. Findings and caveats of the study: Sampled from patients, naive, central memory and Treg TCRB repertoires appeared more similar than those sampled from healthy donors. In every one of the four CD4+ subsets, TCRB CDR3s were moderately but significantly shorter in Type 1 diabetes patients.

Remarks on this clone: Its antigen is still unknown.

The sequenced template was cDNA made from the entire isolated RNA. Reads from naive, central memory and regulatory T cell samples averaged approximately 3.4 million. Sequencing used immunoSEQ multiplex PCR; TCRdb keeps in-frame clones, though not all of them. The data hold approximately 140,000 clones, with roughly 10% observed a single time. The germline V gene has CDR1 SEHNR and CDR2 FQNEAQ (reference sequence). There are 14 residues in the CDR3. V trimming: 4 bases; J trimming: 6 bases; junction bases outside the gene matches: 6. Material for sequencing was central memory CD4+ T cells from blood. The TCR originated in a man aged 25 to 45 with type 1 diabetes. The chain recombines TRBV7-9 with TRBJ1-2; 9 bases match TRBD1. CDR3 loop: CASSSGTGYDGYTF. CDR3 nucleotide sequence: TGTGCCAGCAGCTCCGGGACAGGGTACGATGGCTACACCTTC.